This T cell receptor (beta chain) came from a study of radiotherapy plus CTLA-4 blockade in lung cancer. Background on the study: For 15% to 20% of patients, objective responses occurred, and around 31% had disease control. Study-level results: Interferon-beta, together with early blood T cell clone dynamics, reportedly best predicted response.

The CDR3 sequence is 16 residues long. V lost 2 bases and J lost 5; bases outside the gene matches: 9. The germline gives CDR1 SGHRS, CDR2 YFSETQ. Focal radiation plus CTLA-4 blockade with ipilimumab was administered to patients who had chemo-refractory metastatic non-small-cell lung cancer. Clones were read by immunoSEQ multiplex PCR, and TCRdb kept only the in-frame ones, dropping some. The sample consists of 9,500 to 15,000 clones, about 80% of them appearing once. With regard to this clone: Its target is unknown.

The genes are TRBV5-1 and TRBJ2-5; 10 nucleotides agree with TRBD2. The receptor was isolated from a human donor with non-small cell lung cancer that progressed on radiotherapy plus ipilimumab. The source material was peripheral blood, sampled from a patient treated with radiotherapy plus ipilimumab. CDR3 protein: CASSLVPAGGQETQYF. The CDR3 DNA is TGCGCCAGCAGCTTAGTTCCAGCGGGGGGGCAGGAGACCCAGTACTTC. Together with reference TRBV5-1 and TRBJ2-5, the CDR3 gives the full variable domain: KAGVTQTPRYLIKTRGQQVTLSCSPISGHRSVSWYQQTPGQGLQFLFEYFSETQRNKGNFPGRFSGRQFSNSRSEMNVSTLELGDSALYLCASSLVPAGGQETQYFGPGTRLLVL.